These T cell receptor beta chains were read from a single sample in a study of T cells in Graves' hyperthyroidism and ophthalmopathy. Using its own MiXCR run on the multiplex PCR reads, TCRdb lists one record per CDR3 protein. The repertoire holds under 450,000 distinct CDR3 sequences, around 14% seen once, with roughly 7.7% in the top ten. What was sequenced was blood. These receptor sequences come from a woman aged 18-35 years with Graves' hyperthyroidism. Each CDR3 is given with its conserved first and last residue. Each record gives: D gene, V gene, clone size, J gene, CDR3 protein, CDR3 DNA. The D gene is left open where the match is weak. Expanded clones get a size class; other rows say once, few or many, or leave the size out.

D: -; V: TRBV6-1; size: many; J: TRBJ1-6; CDR3: CAGKVGGFYNSPLHF; DNA: TGTGCCGGCAAAGTTGGAGGATTCTATAATTCACCCCTCCACTTT
D: -; V: TRBV28; size: many; J: TRBJ2-7; CDR3: CASSLGWYRDYEQYF; DNA: TGTGCCAGCAGTTTGGGTTGGTACAGAGACTACGAGCAGTACTTC
D: TRBD1; V: TRBV20-1; size: -; J: TRBJ1-1; CDR3: CSARDPGQGEAFF; DNA: TGCAGTGCTAGAGATCCTGGACAGGGAGAAGCTTTCTTT
D: -; V: TRBV24-1; size: -; J: TRBJ1-1; CDR3: CATSAHPEAFF; DNA: TGTGCCACCAGTGCCCATCCTGAAGCTTTCTTT
D: -; V: TRBV5-1; size: many; J: TRBJ2-7; CDR3: CASSSGPASYEQYF; DNA: TGCGCCAGCAGCTCGGGACCGGCCTCCTACGAGCAGTACTTC
D: -; V: TRBV20-1; size: many; J: TRBJ2-4; CDR3: CSAREQEGRGKNIQYF; DNA: TGCAGTGCTAGAGAACAGGAGGGAAGAGGCAAAAACATTCAGTACTTC
D: -; V: TRBV29-1; size: few; J: TRBJ2-4; CDR3: CSAVSPSDKNIQYF; DNA: TGCAGCGCCGTAAGCCCTTCGGACAAAAACATTCAGTACTTC
D: -; V: TRBV28; size: many; J: TRBJ1-5; CDR3: CASRLSGGNQPQHF; DNA: TGTGCCAGCAGACTCTCAGGGGGCAATCAGCCCCAGCATTTT
D: TRBD1; V: TRBV6-2/TRBV6-3; size: many; J: TRBJ1-2; CDR3: CASTLQGVYGYTF; DNA: TGTGCCAGCACCCTACAGGGGGTATATGGCTACACCTTC
D: -; V: TRBV3-1; size: many; J: TRBJ1-3; CDR3: CASSQEGGNTIYF; DNA: TGTGCCAGCAGCCAAGAGGGTGGAAACACCATATATTTT
D: -; V: TRBV7-3; size: -; J: TRBJ2-1; CDR3: CASSLSVGGEQFF; DNA: TGTGCCAGCAGCTTAAGCGTCGGCGGTGAGCAGTTCTTC
D: -; V: TRBV6-5; size: -; J: TRBJ1-2; CDR3: CASSYSPGFGYTF; DNA: TGTGCCAGCAGTTACTCTCCTGGTTTTGGCTACACCTTC
D: TRBD2; V: TRBV11-2; size: many; J: TRBJ2-3; CDR3: CASSLLAGGLTDTQYF; DNA: TGTGCCAGCAGCTTGTTAGCGGGAGGGCTCACAGATACGCAGTATTTT
D: TRBD2; V: TRBV28; size: many; J: TRBJ2-2; CDR3: CASSPGGLAGGRTGELFF; DNA: TGTGCCAGCAGCCCCGGGGGGCTAGCGGGGGGGCGGACCGGGGAGCTGTTTTTT
D: -; V: TRBV29-1; size: -; J: TRBJ2-1; CDR3: CSILGGVGRFF; DNA: TGCAGTATTCTCGGGGGAGTAGGACGGTTCTTC
D: TRBD2; V: TRBV7-3; size: many; J: TRBJ2-3; CDR3: CASSTTGTRADTQYF; DNA: TGTGCCAGCAGCACCACCGGGACTAGAGCAGATACGCAGTATTTT
D: -; V: TRBV5-1; size: many; J: TRBJ2-7; CDR3: CASSGDTSSYVQYF; DNA: TGCGCCAGCAGCGGGGACACGAGCTCCTACGTGCAGTACTTC
D: TRBD2; V: TRBV27; size: many; J: TRBJ2-1; CDR3: CASSLVRGATSGRALYEQFF; DNA: TGTGCCAGCAGTTTAGTCCGGGGAGCTACTAGCGGGAGGGCCTTGTATGAGCAGTTCTTC
D: TRBD2; V: TRBV20-1; size: many; J: TRBJ2-5; CDR3: CSARDEGGSFQETQYF; DNA: TGCAGTGCTAGAGATGAGGGCGGGAGTTTCCAGGAGACCCAGTACTTC
D: -; V: TRBV29-1; size: -; J: TRBJ1-5; CDR3: CSVARGVNQPQHF; DNA: TGCAGCGTGGCTCGGGGAGTTAATCAGCCCCAGCATTTT
D: TRBD1; V: TRBV12-3/TRBV12-4; size: many; J: TRBJ1-2; CDR3: CASSPGTGVSYGYTF; DNA: TGTGCCAGCAGTCCAGGGACAGGGGTTAGCTATGGCTACACCTTC
D: -; V: TRBV18; size: many; J: TRBJ2-5; CDR3: CASSPRPGGQETQYF; DNA: TGTGCCAGCTCACCCAGACCTGGGGGGCAAGAGACCCAGTACTTC
D: TRBD1; V: TRBV28; size: many; J: TRBJ1-2; CDR3: CASSWDRGYGYTF; DNA: TGTGCCAGCAGTTGGGACAGGGGATATGGCTACACCTTC
D: TRBD2; V: TRBV28; size: -; J: TRBJ2-1; CDR3: CASSSPPLRGGVSYNEQFF; DNA: TGTGCCAGCAGTTCTCCCCCCTTGCGGGGGGGCGTATCCTACAATGAGCAGTTCTTC
D: -; V: TRBV11-1; size: many; J: TRBJ1-4; CDR3: CASSGGWSEKLFF; DNA: TGTGCCAGCAGCGGAGGATGGAGTGAAAAACTGTTTTTT
D: TRBD1; V: TRBV19; size: many; J: TRBJ2-7; CDR3: CASQTGQGPYEQYF; DNA: TGTGCCAGCCAGACAGGGCAGGGCCCCTACGAGCAGTACTTC
D: -; V: TRBV12-3/TRBV12-4; size: many; J: TRBJ2-2; CDR3: CASSLRGWGSNTGELFF; DNA: TGTGCCAGCAGTTTAAGGGGATGGGGATCGAACACCGGGGAGCTGTTTTTT
D: -; V: TRBV6-6; size: many; J: TRBJ2-1; CDR3: CASSYGSSYNEQFF; DNA: TGTGCCAGCAGTTATGGAAGCTCCTACAATGAGCAGTTCTTC
D: -; V: TRBV29-1; size: many; J: TRBJ1-2; CDR3: CSVGPHGLYGYTF; DNA: TGCAGCGTTGGCCCTCACGGTCTCTATGGCTACACCTTC
D: TRBD2; V: TRBV6-1; size: many; J: TRBJ2-7; CDR3: CASSDVGGPGEQYF; DNA: TGTGCCAGCAGTGACGTGGGAGGGCCAGGGGAGCAGTACTTC
D: -; V: TRBV6-1; size: many; J: TRBJ1-2; CDR3: CASTPRRGNYGYTF; DNA: TGTGCCAGCACCCCTCGCAGGGGAAACTATGGCTACACCTTC
D: -; V: TRBV10-1; size: -; J: TRBJ2-2; CDR3: CASMRESTGELFF; DNA: TGCGCCAGCATGCGCGAGAGCACCGGGGAGCTGTTTTTT
D: -; V: TRBV28; size: -; J: TRBJ2-7; CDR3: CASSFVQVAPYEQYF; DNA: TGTGCCAGCAGTTTTGTTCAGGTCGCCCCCTACGAGCAGTACTTC
D: -; V: TRBV5-1; size: once; J: TRBJ2-1; CDR3: CASSLVPLGNEQFF; DNA: TGCGCCAGCAGCTTGGTCCCCCTTGGAAATGAGCAGTTCTTC
D: -; V: TRBV6-5; size: few; J: TRBJ1-3; CDR3: CASSYGISGNTIYF; DNA: TGTGCCAGCAGTTACGGAATCTCTGGAAACACCATATATTTT
D: -; V: TRBV10-2; size: few; J: TRBJ2-2; CDR3: CASTVLGTGELFF; DNA: TGCGCCAGCACCGTTTTGGGCACCGGGGAGCTGTTTTTT
D: -; V: TRBV3-1; size: many; J: TRBJ2-3; CDR3: CASSQGFRGHTDTQYF; DNA: TGTGCCAGCAGCCAAGGATTTCGGGGCCACACAGATACGCAGTATTTT
D: -; V: TRBV6-4; size: few; J: TRBJ2-1; CDR3: CASSETGEVLNEQFF; DNA: TGTGCCAGCAGTGAGACCGGGGAGGTTCTCAATGAGCAGTTCTTC
D: -; V: TRBV18; size: many; J: TRBJ1-4; CDR3: CASLDATNEKLFF; DNA: TGTGCCAGCCTAGATGCAACTAATGAAAAACTGTTTTTT
D: TRBD1; V: TRBV6-1; size: many; J: TRBJ2-1; CDR3: CATRGTGAYNEQFF; DNA: TGTGCCACTCGGGGAACAGGGGCCTACAATGAGCAGTTCTTC
D: TRBD1; V: TRBV6-1; size: many; J: TRBJ1-2; CDR3: CAVQQGNYGYTF; DNA: TGTGCCGTTCAACAGGGGAACTATGGCTACACCTTC
D: -; V: TRBV20-1; size: few; J: TRBJ2-5; CDR3: CSASQVSQETQYF; DNA: TGCAGTGCTAGTCAGGTTTCACAAGAGACCCAGTACTTC
D: -; V: TRBV14; size: -; J: TRBJ1-2; CDR3: CASSRVDGIYGYTF; DNA: TGTGCCAGCAGCCGCGTCGACGGTATCTATGGCTACACCTTC
D: -; V: TRBV7-2; size: many; J: TRBJ1-5; CDR3: CASSLGGGHYQPQHF; DNA: TGTGCCAGCAGCTTAGGGGGGGGCCACTATCAGCCCCAGCATTTT
D: -; V: TRBV7-9; size: many; J: TRBJ2-1; CDR3: CASSLDDKDYGEQFF; DNA: TGTGCCAGCAGCTTAGACGACAAGGATTATGGTGAGCAGTTCTTC
D: TRBD2; V: TRBV7-8; size: few; J: TRBJ2-2; CDR3: CASSLTQPGLASPGELFF; DNA: TGTGCCAGCAGCCTCACTCAACCGGGACTAGCGTCTCCCGGGGAGCTGTTTTTT
D: -; V: TRBV7-9; size: -; J: TRBJ1-2; CDR3: CASSVPDWRDGYTF; DNA: TGTGCCAGCAGCGTCCCGGACTGGAGGGACGGCTACACCTTC
D: -; V: TRBV9; size: many; J: TRBJ1-1; CDR3: CASSVGGDPSPFF; DNA: TGTGCCAGCAGCGTAGGAGGGGATCCCTCTCCTTTCTTT
D: -; V: TRBV20-1; size: -; J: TRBJ2-2; CDR3: CSARDGLSGELFF; DNA: TGCAGTGCTAGAGATGGTCTCTCCGGGGAGCTGTTTTTT
D: TRBD2; V: TRBV20-1; size: many; J: TRBJ2-1; CDR3: CSAPVGTSGGSEQFF; DNA: TGCAGTGCTCCGGTGGGGACTAGCGGGGGGTCTGAGCAGTTCTTC
D: TRBD1; V: TRBV27; size: -; J: TRBJ1-2; CDR3: CASSFGQGAGGYTF; DNA: TGTGCCAGCAGTTTTGGACAGGGGGCCGGTGGCTACACCTTC
D: -; V: TRBV4-1; size: -; J: TRBJ1-3; CDR3: CASSLGKRNTIYF; DNA: TGCGCCAGCAGCCTCGGAAAGAGAAACACCATATATTTT
D: TRBD2; V: TRBV7-6; size: many; J: TRBJ2-3; CDR3: CASSLDPPSGSADTQYF; DNA: TGTGCCAGCAGCTTAGATCCCCCGAGCGGGAGCGCAGATACGCAGTATTTT
D: TRBD1; V: TRBV4-1; size: -; J: TRBJ2-7; CDR3: CASSRGQGSEQYF; DNA: TGCGCCAGCAGCCGCGGACAGGGTTCCGAGCAGTACTTC
D: TRBD2; V: TRBV20-1; size: -; J: TRBJ2-5; CDR3: CSARGRGGETQYF; DNA: TGCAGTGCTAGGGGACGGGGGGGGGAGACCCAGTACTTC
D: -; V: TRBV11-3; size: many; J: TRBJ2-3; CDR3: CASSPLSTDTQYF; DNA: TGTGCCAGCAGCCCACTTAGCACAGATACGCAGTATTTT
D: -; V: TRBV6-4; size: -; J: TRBJ2-3; CDR3: CASGDGGASGTDTQYF; DNA: TGTGCCAGCGGCGATGGGGGGGCTAGCGGCACAGATACGCAGTATTTT
D: TRBD2; V: TRBV5-1; size: many; J: TRBJ2-1; CDR3: CASTPTSGGGRNEQFF; DNA: TGCGCCAGCACCCCGACTAGCGGGGGGGGTAGGAATGAGCAGTTCTTC
D: -; V: TRBV7-9; size: many; J: TRBJ2-5; CDR3: CASSFLGKGTKTQYF; DNA: TGTGCCAGCAGCTTTCTAGGGAAGGGTACGAAGACCCAGTACTTC
D: TRBD2; V: TRBV5-1; size: many; J: TRBJ2-5; CDR3: CASSFTAGETQYF; DNA: TGCGCCAGCAGCTTCACAGCGGGGGAGACCCAGTACTTC